Below, 30 T cell receptor beta chains from the same sample are listed, as sequenced in a study of neoadjuvant anti-PD-1 for oral cavity cancer. Generated by immunoSEQ multiplex PCR, the TCRdb table keeps only in-frame clones and is missing some. The repertoire has nearly 15,000 clones, roughly 35% of them found once; the top ten carry around 39%. Time point indicated: after neoadjuvant nivolumab, at surgical resection. Sequences were derived from tumor tissue, sampled after nivolumab (anti-PD-1) treatment. The receptor source for this set is a person aged 40-85 years with oral cavity squamous cell carcinoma.

This clone was detected a few times. The V and J genes are TRBV19 and TRBJ2-3, with 7 bases that match TRBD2. The CDR3 covers 16 residues. Germline loops: CDR1 LNHDA, CDR2 SQIVND (reference sequence). The ends lost 3 bases at V and 0 bases at J; junction bases unmatched: 6. The CDR3 protein is CASSMGGGLSTDTQYF. DNA for the CDR3: TGTGCCAGTAGTATGGGGGGGGGACTGAGCACAGATACGCAGTATTTT. Drawing the rest from reference TRBV19 and TRBJ2-3, the complete variable domain is DGGITQSPKYLFRKEGQNVTLSCEQNLNHDAMYWYRQDPGQGLRLIYYSQIVNDFQKGDIAEGYSVSREKKESFPLTVTSAQKNPTAFYLCASSMGGGLSTDTQYFGPGTRLTVL.

This clone appeared a few times. CDR3 nucleotides: TGTGCCAGCAGTGAAAGTGCCGGGCAGTACTTC. It translates to CASSESAGQYF. The chain links TRBV2 to TRBJ2-7; D call uncertain. V was shortened by 2 bases and J by 9 bases, with 8 bases between the two germline ends. The CDR3 extends over 11 amino acids. CDR1 is SNHLY and CDR2 is FYNNEI in the germline V gene. Combining the CDR3 with reference TRBV2 and TRBJ2-7 gives the whole variable domain EPEVTQTPSHQVTQMGQEVILRCVPISNHLYFYWYRQILGQKVEFLVSFYNNEISEKSEIFDDQFSVERPDGSNFTLKIRSTKLEDSAMYFCASSESAGQYFGPGTRLTVT.

The chain uses TRBV6-6 and TRBJ1-2; D gene uncertain. The germline gives CDR1 MNHNY, CDR2 SVGAGI (reference sequence). Deletions cut 0 bases from V and 6 bases from J, with 11 bases between. The CDR3 is made up of 14 amino acids. The CDR3 region is CASSYSGGRNGYTF. The CDR3 region has the DNA TGTGCCAGCAGTTACTCAGGCGGGCGCAATGGCTACACCTTC.

This chain joins TRBV28 and TRBJ2-7, with D possibly matching TRBD2 (6 bases). The CDR3 is 14 amino acids. The V and J ends lost 4 bases and 3 bases respectively, with 13 bases between them. Germline V gives CDR1 MDHEN, CDR2 SYDVKM. The CDR3 DNA reads TGTGCCAGCAGTTCAGCCCAGGGACTCTACGAGCAGTACTTC. This sequence encodes CASSSAQGLYEQYF.

J is TRBJ2-1 and V is TRBV4-3; 10 nucleotides agree with TRBD1. Germline V gene sequence: CDR1 LGHNA, CDR2 YSLEER. Trimming took 4 bases from V and 4 from J; bases not matched to a gene: 7. The CDR3 covers 16 residues. The CDR3 DNA reads as TGCGCCAGCAGCCCCAGGGACAGGGGATCTTACAATGAGCAGTTCTTC. Residues: CASSPRDRGSYNEQFF.

This clone was observed many times. The chain has TRBV2 and TRBJ1-1; D remains unclear. The ends were cut back, 3 bases at V and 7 bases at J, with 15 bases in the middle. The CDR3 has 14 residues. Per the germline V gene, CDR1 is SNHLY and CDR2 is FYNNEI. The CDR3 reads CASSERVGQVEAFF. CDR3 DNA: TGTGCCAGCAGTGAGAGGGTCGGGCAAGTTGAAGCTTTCTTT. Full variable domain (rest looked up from reference TRBV2 and TRBJ1-1): EPEVTQTPSHQVTQMGQEVILRCVPISNHLYFYWYRQILGQKVEFLVSFYNNEISEKSEIFDDQFSVERPDGSNFTLKIRSTKLEDSAMYFCASSERVGQVEAFFGQGTRLTVV.

The V call is TRBV6-1, the J call TRBJ2-7; TRBD1 matches at 8 bases. In germline, CDR1 is MNHNS, CDR2 SASEGT. CDR3 length: 15 residues. J lost 8 bases, V lost 1 base, and 10 bases had no gene match. The CDR3 is CASSEGTGWRGQQYF. DNA of the CDR3: TGTGCCAGCAGTGAAGGGACAGGGTGGAGGGGCCAGCAGTACTTC.

On this clone itself: A junction end diverges from the germline sequence, so it may reflect a read error. The chain has TRBV19 and TRBJ1-2; D not resolved. The CDR3 runs 15 residues. The germline gives CDR1 LNHDA, CDR2 SQIVND (reference sequence). The CDR3 region has the DNA TGTGCCAGCAGTATACCCGTCGGGAGGGTCTATGGCTACACCTTC. This encodes CASSIPVGRVYGYTF.

The chain has TRBV6-5 and TRBJ1-2; no reliable D call. V was pared by 10 bases and J by 2 bases, with 14 bases between. This CDR3 comprises 13 residues. From germline, CDR1 is MNHEY and CDR2 SVGAGI. The CDR3 here is CATRNLINYGYTF. CDR3 nucleotide sequence: TGTGCCACAAGGAACTTAATAAACTATGGCTACACCTTC.

This clone was counted only a few times. This chain connects TRBV5-1 to TRBJ2-2, with 9 bases fitting TRBD1. The CDR3 consists of 16 residues. Per germline, CDR1 SGHRS and CDR2 YFSETQ. J gave up 1 base and V 1 base, and 2 bases lay outside the gene matches. The CDR3 DNA sequence: TGCGCCAGCAGCTTGAGACAGGGGGTGAACACCGGGGAGCTGTTTTTT. This sequence encodes CASSLRQGVNTGELFF.

V usage is TRBV15 and J usage is TRBJ1-5; perhaps TRBD1 as D (5 bases). Trimming pared 1 base from V and 6 bases from J, leaving 13 bases between. Germline V gene lookup returns CDR1 LNHNV and CDR2 YYDKDF (reference sequence). The CDR3 runs 15 residues. The DNA for the CDR3 is TGTGCCACCAGCAGAGGCACTGAGGGGAGTCAGCCCCAGCATTTT. Protein sequence: CATSRGTEGSQPQHF.

J is TRBJ1-2 and V is TRBV6-5, with D tentatively TRBD1 (5 bases). The CDR3 has 15 amino acids. Trimming cost V 0 bases and J 4 bases, with 12 bases left between them. In germline, CDR1 is MNHEY, CDR2 SVGAGI. The DNA of the CDR3 is TGTGCCAGCAGTTACTCGGGGGACGGGGTCTATGGCTACACCTTC. Its protein is CASSYSGDGVYGYTF.

In its sample, this clone was seen a few times. The chain uses TRBV30 and TRBJ1-2, with a possible D match to TRBD1 (5 bases). CDR3 length: 12 amino acids. The V end was cut by 2 bases, the J end by 6 bases, with 10 bases between. Germline CDR1 reads GTSNPN; CDR2 reads SVGIG (reference sequence). The CDR3 sequence: CAWSRQSDGYTF. The DNA for the CDR3 is TGTGCCTGGAGTAGACAGTCAGATGGCTACACCTTC.

The CDR3 protein is CASSPGEGNQPQHF. CDR3 coding DNA: TGTGCCAGCAGCCCAGGGGAGGGCAATCAGCCCCAGCATTTT. The chain links TRBV5-4 to TRBJ1-5, with a weak D call TRBD1 (6 bases). The CDR3 totals 14 residues. Germline loops: CDR1 SGHNT, CDR2 YYREEE (reference sequence). Trimming took off 4 bases at V and 2 bases at J, with 10 bases between the two ends.

The rearrangement links TRBV5-1 to TRBJ2-1, with D hard to call. The length of the CDR3 is 15 residues. CDR1 and CDR2 (germline): SGHRS, YFSETQ. Trimming removed 4 bases from V and 8 bases from J, with 19 bases in between. CDR3 amino acids: CASSRRLGVGYEQFF. The CDR3 DNA sequence: TGCGCCAGCAGCCGGCGGTTAGGAGTGGGGTATGAGCAGTTCTTC. Complete variable domain (other parts from reference TRBV5-1 and TRBJ2-1): KAGVTQTPRYLIKTRGQQVTLSCSPISGHRSVSWYQQTPGQGLQFLFEYFSETQRNKGNFPGRFSGRQFSNSRSEMNVSTLELGDSALYLCASSRRLGVGYEQFFGPGTRLTVL.

The V and J genes are TRBV10-3 and TRBJ2-5, with a possible D match to TRBD2 (6 bases). This CDR3 is 16 amino acids long. Per the germline V gene, CDR1 is ENHRY and CDR2 is SYGVKD. Deletions cut 3 bases from V and 3 bases from J, with 17 bases between. The DNA for the CDR3 is TGTGCCATCAGTGATTTGGCGGGACGGAAGAAAGAGACCCAGTACTTC. This gives the protein CAISDLAGRKKETQYF.

This clone was picked up many times. The genes are TRBV5-6 and TRBJ1-1; possible D gene TRBD1, 6 bases. V was trimmed by 2 bases and J by 3 bases, leaving 14 bases between them. CDR1 and CDR2 (germline): SGHDT, YYEEEE. The CDR3 is 15 amino acids. The CDR3 loop is CASSLLSGAHTEAFF. In DNA form, the CDR3 reads TGTGCCAGCAGCTTACTGTCAGGGGCGCACACTGAAGCTTTCTTT.

The V gene is TRBV11-3, the J gene TRBJ2-7; TRBD1 agrees at 9 bases. J was trimmed by 3 bases and V by 1 base; bases with no gene match: 4. The CDR3 covers 15 residues. CDR1 and CDR2 (germline): SGHNT, YENEEA. CDR3 sequence: CASSLAGTGNYEQYF. The CDR3 DNA reads as TGTGCCAGCAGCTTAGCCGGGACAGGGAACTACGAGCAGTACTTC.

The V gene is TRBV5-4, the J gene TRBJ2-3, with 7 positions matching TRBD1. The CDR3 contains 16 residues. The V and J ends lost 4 bases and 0 bases, in that order; junction bases with no gene match: 8. Germline CDR1 and CDR2: SGHNT and YYREEE (reference sequence). The CDR3 is CASSPDRAPSTDTQYF. The CDR3 nucleotides read TGTGCCAGCAGCCCCGACAGGGCCCCTAGCACAGATACGCAGTATTTT.

This clone was observed a few times. The J gene is TRBJ2-7, the V gene TRBV2; no clear D. This CDR3 has 15 residues. The germline gives CDR1 SNHLY, CDR2 FYNNEI. V was pared by 4 bases and J by 0 bases, with 13 bases between. The CDR3 is CASSVELQSSYEQYF. Here the CDR3 DNA reads TGTGCCAGCAGTGTTGAGTTGCAGAGCTCCTACGAGCAGTACTTC.

This clone came up a few times. This chain joins TRBV4-3 and TRBJ1-6; D not certain. CDR1 and CDR2 (germline): LGHNA, YSLEER. The CDR3 runs 13 residues. The V and J ends lost 1 base and 8 bases respectively, with 6 bases between them. This CDR3 reads CASSQVADSPLHF. CDR3 sequence (DNA): TGCGCCAGCAGCCAAGTAGCGGATTCACCCCTCCACTTT.

This clone was observed a few times. V usage is TRBV6-1 and J usage is TRBJ1-5, with a weak D call TRBD1 (6 bases). The CDR3 contains 13 residues. Trimming took 5 bases from V and 6 from J, leaving 11 bases between them. Germline V gives CDR1 MNHNS, CDR2 SASEGT. The CDR3 here is CASSPEGGQPQHF. The DNA of the CDR3 is TGTGCCAGCAGTCCAGAGGGGGGTCAGCCCCAGCATTTT.

The genes are TRBV10-3 and TRBJ2-2, with TRBD1 matching over 12 bases. This CDR3 has 16 residues. Trimming at V came to 4 bases and at J to 4 bases, leaving 4 bases not matched to a gene. Per germline, CDR1 ENHRY and CDR2 SYGVKD. This CDR3 reads CAISGGQGAGTGELFF. The CDR3, as DNA: TGTGCCATCAGTGGGGGACAGGGGGCTGGCACCGGGGAGCTGTTTTTT.

Notes on this clone: One end of the junction varies from germline; a read error may be responsible. The rearrangement uses TRBV29-1 and TRBJ2-1; D gene uncertain. Germline CDR1 reads SQVTM; CDR2 reads ANQGSEA. The CDR3 has 11 residues. The CDR3 DNA reads as TGCAGCGTTGAGGCCGCAGCCTTCCAGATCTTC. Translated, it gives CSVEAAAFQIF.

This clone was detected a few times. The genes are TRBV19 and TRBJ1-1, with D possibly matching TRBD1 (5 bases). Germline V gene lookup returns CDR1 LNHDA and CDR2 SQIVND (reference sequence). The CDR3 has 14 amino acids. The germline V and J ends were trimmed by 4 bases and 0 bases, with 9 bases remaining between them. The DNA of the CDR3 is TGTGCCAGTAGTACCGGGACGGTGAACACTGAAGCTTTCTTT. Its translation is CASSTGTVNTEAFF.

This clone was detected only a few times. This chain uses TRBV6-4 with TRBJ1-2, with D maybe TRBD1 (5 bases). The CDR3 contains 14 residues. Deletions cut 3 bases from V and 6 bases from J, with 14 bases between. The germline gives CDR1 MRHNA, CDR2 SNTAGT. The CDR3 region is CASSEWAGRDGYTF. CDR3 nucleotides: TGTGCCAGCAGTGAATGGGCAGGGAGAGATGGCTACACCTTC.

The J gene is TRBJ2-3, the V gene TRBV11-2, with 9 bases identical to TRBD1. Germline loops: CDR1 SGHAT, CDR2 FQNNGV. J was trimmed by 3 bases and V by 3 bases; bases with no gene match: 7. This CDR3 region has 16 residues. CDR3 loop: CASSLGVDRGTDTQYF. For the CDR3, the DNA is TGTGCCAGCAGCTTGGGGGTGGACAGGGGAACAGATACGCAGTATTTT.

The CDR3, as DNA: TGCGCCAGCAGCTTGGGACAGCTTTTCACAGATACGCAGTATTTT. This sequence encodes CASSLGQLFTDTQYF. V gene TRBV5-1 combines with J gene TRBJ2-3, with D possibly TRBD1 on 5 matching bases. Trimming removed 0 bases at V and 2 bases at J, with 10 bases between. The CDR3 loop spans 15 amino acids. CDR1 is SGHRS and CDR2 is YFSETQ in the germline V gene.

The chain carries TRBV28 and TRBJ1-2; D not resolved. Per the germline V gene, CDR1 is MDHEN and CDR2 is SYDVKM. The CDR3 is made up of 16 amino acids. Trimming took off 3 bases at V and 7 bases at J, with 21 bases between the two ends. The CDR3 loop reads CASSFPSRSRSGGYTF. CDR3 nucleotides: TGTGCCAGCAGTTTTCCTTCCCGGTCCCGGTCTGGTGGCTACACCTTC.

V and J are TRBV13 and TRBJ2-7; TRBD1 matches at 7 bases. The CDR3 runs 15 residues. With 6 bases clipped from V and 2 bases from J, the junction kept 10 bases outside the gene matches. Germline V CDR1 and CDR2: PRHDT, FYEKMQ (reference sequence). The CDR3 loop is CASRGDSMITYEQYF. The CDR3 DNA sequence: TGTGCCAGCAGGGGGGACAGTATGATAACCTACGAGCAGTACTTC.